The rows below give T cell receptor beta chains drawn from one sample of a study of blood T cell repertoires in COVID-19. Here immunoSEQ multiplex PCR was the method, and the copy in TCRdb shows in-frame clones only, minus some. This table has about 100,000 clones, less than 95% appearing once. Sequencing used peripheral blood. The receptors stem from a man between 50 and 59 years old with acute or convalescent COVID-19. The CDR3 runs from the conserved cysteine through the conserved F or W. The D gene is left open where the match is weak. Clone size, where shown, is once, few, many, or a class for clones that have expanded.

d_gene	abundance	v_gene	j_gene	CDR3nt	CDR3aa
TRBD1	-	TRBV19	TRBJ2-7	TGTGCCAGTAGTGGAGGGACAGGAGCCTACGAGCAGTACTTC	CASSGGTGAYEQYF
-	-	TRBV6-5	TRBJ1-5	TGTGCCAGCAGTCGTCAGGGGTCAGGAGCTCAGCCCCAGCATTTT	CASSRQGSGAQPQHF
-	-	TRBV2	TRBJ1-2	TGTGCCAGCAGTGAAGCGCGGGGGAGAGGAAGGGGCTACACCTTC	CASSEARGRGRGYTF
TRBD2	-	TRBV2	TRBJ2-1	TGTGCCAGCAGTGAAGCGCTGCTAGCGGGGGTATACAATGAGCAGTTCTTC	CASSEALLAGVYNEQFF
-	-	TRBV18	TRBJ2-5	TGTGCCAGCTCCCCTGGGACAATACGGACCCAGTACTTC	CASSPGTIRTQYF
TRBD1	-	TRBV5-1	TRBJ2-2	TGCGCCAGCAGCAGAAATCAGGGGGCGAGAACCGGGGAGCTGTTTTTT	CASSRNQGARTGELFF
-	once	TRBV4-1	TRBJ2-1	TGCGCCAGCAGCCCCGACTCGCCGAGCTCCTACAATGAGCAGTTCTTC	CASSPDSPSSYNEQFF
TRBD1	-	TRBV14	TRBJ2-5	TGTGCCAGCAGCCACCGGGACAGATTGTTGGAGACCCAGTACTTC	CASSHRDRLLETQYF
TRBD1	-	TRBV5-4	TRBJ1-1	TGTGCCAGCACCTTCACAGGGGGGGGTGAAGCTTTCTTT	CASTFTGGGEAFF
-	-	TRBV7-8	TRBJ2-3	TGTGCCAGCACCGAGGCCCTCACAGATACGCAGTATTTT	CASTEALTDTQYF
-	-	TRBV2	TRBJ1-2	TGTGCCAGCCAGGGGTACTCGGCATCGGGAGGCTACACCTTC	CASQGYSASGGYTF
-	-	TRBV24-1	TRBJ2-5	TGTGCCACCAGTGCGGGACACATGAAACAAGAGACCCAGTACTTC	CATSAGHMKQETQYF
TRBD1	-	TRBV6-6	TRBJ1-2	TGTGCCAGCAGTCCAGGGACAGCTATCTATGGCTACACCTTC	CASSPGTAIYGYTF
-	-	TRBV7-2	TRBJ2-1	TGTGCCAGCAGCTTCGGCACCAGGATCTCCTACAATGAGCAGTTCTTC	CASSFGTRISYNEQFF
-	-	TRBV5-6	TRBJ1-4	TGTGCCAGCAGCGGGGGCTGGGGCGAAAAACTGTTTTTT	CASSGGWGEKLFF
-	-	TRBV11-1	TRBJ2-5	TGTGCCAGCAGCAGAGAGCAGACCCAGTACTTC	CASSREQTQYF
-	-	TRBV2	TRBJ1-2	TGTGCCAGCAGCCCCTCCGCCAGGGCTCCCTATGGCTACACCTTC	CASSPSARAPYGYTF
-	-	TRBV3-1/TRBV3-2	TRBJ2-1	TGTGCCAGCAGCCAAGATTTGCGGCACAATGAGCAGTTCTTC	CASSQDLRHNEQFF
TRBD2	-	TRBV9	TRBJ2-5	TGTGCCAGCAGCGTAGCTAGCGGACTAGGGATAGAGACCCAGTACTTC	CASSVASGLGIETQYF
-	-	TRBV27	TRBJ1-1	TGTGCCAGCAGGCCGTCGGCGGGTGGGAATACTGAAGCTTTCTTT	CASRPSAGGNTEAFF
-	-	TRBV27	TRBJ1-2	TGTGCCAGCAGTTTATCTGGTACTTATGGCTACACCTTC	CASSLSGTYGYTF
TRBD2	-	TRBV6-5	TRBJ2-3	TGCGCCAGCAGTTCCCTAGCGGTTAGCACAGATACGCAGTATTTT	CASSSLAVSTDTQYF
-	once	TRBV9	TRBJ2-3	TGTGCCAGCAGCGTTTTAAACACAGATACGCAGTATTTT	CASSVLNTDTQYF
TRBD1	-	TRBV7-8	TRBJ2-7	TGTGCCAGCAGCTTAGTACAGGGGGCGTCCTACGAGCAGTACTTC	CASSLVQGASYEQYF
TRBD1	-	TRBV19	TRBJ1-1	TGTGCCAGTAGATATGGGACAGGGAGTTTCACTGAAGCTTTCTTT	CASRYGTGSFTEAFF
-	once	TRBV6-6	TRBJ2-7	TGTGCCAGCAGTTCCCCCGGACGAGGGCTCTACGAGCAGTACTTC	CASSSPGRGLYEQYF
-	-	TRBV7-9	TRBJ2-7	TGTGCCAGCAGCACACCAGGGACAACTCGCGAGCAGTACTTC	CASSTPGTTREQYF
TRBD2	-	TRBV24-1	TRBJ2-1	TGTGCCACCAGTGACCCCATAGCGGGCCAGGTAGTCAATGAGCAGTTCTTC	CATSDPIAGQVVNEQFF
TRBD2	-	TRBV4-1	TRBJ2-5	TGCGCCAGCAGCCAACTGGGACTAGCGGGAGAAGAGACCCAGTACTTC	CASSQLGLAGEETQYF
-	-	TRBV11-2	TRBJ2-1	TGTGCCAGCAGCACGCTACAGGGCAACAATGAGCAGTTCTTC	CASSTLQGNNEQFF